One sample yielded the 21 T cell receptor beta chains listed below, sequenced in a study of shared clonotypes between healthy human individuals. The assay was immunoSEQ multiplex PCR, and TCRdb's table has in-frame clones only and misses some. The table has roughly 2.2 million clones, more than 85% seen once. The material sequenced was naive CD4+ T cells from PBMCs. Subset defined: CD45RA+ positively selected. The origin of the receptors is a man between 18 and 29 years old in good health. Some clones in this sample may be carry-over from other donors' samples.

V gene TRBV5-1 combines with J gene TRBJ2-1, with 7 bases identical to TRBD1. V lost 5 bases, J lost 5 bases, and 7 bases stayed unmatched. Germline CDR1 is SGHRS and CDR2 is YFSETQ. The CDR3 extends over 14 amino acids. As DNA, the CDR3 is TGCGCCAGCAGTTCCGCCACAGGGGACAATGAGCAGTTCTTC. It is translated as CASSSATGDNEQFF.

This clone was recorded only once. J is TRBJ2-3 and V is TRBV21-1; the D call of TRBD1 is as the table states it, not checked on the DNA. TRBV21-1 is designated a pseudogene. CDR3 size: 14 residues. CDR3 sequence reads: CASSKPRRGTGDDF. CDR3 bases: TGTGCCAGCAGCAAACCTCGCCGGGGGACAGGGGATGATTTT.

This chain connects TRBV6-5 to TRBJ1-2; D is unclear. The germline V gene has CDR1 MNHEY and CDR2 SVGAGI. The CDR3 totals 12 residues. V was cut by 4 bases and J by 8 bases, with 11 bases left in between. The chain's CDR3 is CASSSQREGYTF. CDR3 bases: TGTGCCAGCAGTTCACAGAGGGAGGGCTACACCTTC.

The rearrangement links TRBV2 to TRBJ2-3; possible D gene TRBD1, 6 bases. Germline V CDR1 and CDR2: SNHLY, FYNNEI. Trimming removed 10 bases from V and 4 bases from J, with 15 bases in between. CDR3 length: 13 residues. The CDR3 loop is CATGTHGPDTQYF. The CDR3 DNA follows: TGTGCCACCGGGACACACGGCCCAGATACGCAGTATTTT.

This chain connects TRBV25-1 to TRBJ2-3, with D perhaps being TRBD1 or TRBD2 (5 bases each). The V gene lost 4 bases and the J gene lost 2 bases, with 10 bases spanning the gap. The germline V gene has CDR1 MGHDK and CDR2 SYGVNS. The CDR3 is made up of 14 amino acids. CDR3 loop: CASSGWGNTDTQYF. The CDR3 region has the DNA TGTGCCAGCAGTGGCTGGGGGAACACAGATACGCAGTATTTT.

This clone has just one count. The chain is built from TRBV28 and TRBJ1-1; TRBD1 is a possible D gene (6 bases). The length of the CDR3 is 16 residues. CDR1 is MDHEN, CDR2 SYDVKM, per germline. V was clipped by 6 bases and J by 7 bases, with 24 bases between them. The CDR3 sequence is CASSQTGGQFPVEAFF. The CDR3 DNA follows: TGTGCCAGCAGCCAGACAGGTGGGCAATTTCCCGTTGAAGCTTTCTTT.

The chain recombines TRBV4-2 with TRBJ1-5; D gene uncertain. The V end was cut by 1 base, the J end by 3 bases, with 10 bases between. Per germline, CDR1 LGHNA and CDR2 YNFKEQ. This CDR3 has 15 residues. Written as DNA, the CDR3 is TGTGCCAGCAGCCAAGCAGGTAGCCCCAATCAGCCCCAGCATTTT. As protein: CASSQAGSPNQPQHF.

CDR3: CASSKSGLAGGREQFF. DNA of the CDR3: TGTGCCAGTAGTAAGTCTGGACTAGCGGGAGGTCGCGAGCAGTTCTTC. This chain uses TRBV19 with TRBJ2-1; 14 bases align to TRBD2. Germline V CDR1 and CDR2: LNHDA, SQIVND (reference sequence). CDR3 size: 16 residues. The trim removed 4 bases at V and 10 bases at J, leaving 9 bases unmatched. Filled out from reference TRBV19 and TRBJ2-1, the complete variable domain reads DGGITQSPKYLFRKEGQNVTLSCEQNLNHDAMYWYRQDPGQGLRLIYYSQIVNDFQKGDIAEGYSVSREKKESFPLTVTSAQKNPTAFYLCASSKSGLAGGREQFFGPGTRLTVL.

V usage is TRBV5-1 and J usage is TRBJ2-3; TRBD2 matches 7 bases. This CDR3 has 16 residues. V shed 0 bases and J 0 bases; nucleotides not matched to a gene: 4. Germline V gene lookup returns CDR1 SGHRS and CDR2 YFSETQ. CDR3 protein: CASSLVSGGSTDTQYF. In DNA, the CDR3 is TGCGCCAGCAGCTTGGTATCGGGAGGTAGCACAGATACGCAGTATTTT.

This chain uses TRBV10-3 with TRBJ1-2; 8 bases are shared with TRBD1. The germline gives CDR1 ENHRY, CDR2 SYGVKD. After removal of 4 bases from V and 6 bases from J, the junction contained 7 bases not matched to a gene. CDR3 length equals 14 residues. This chain's CDR3 is CAISVQGAGDGYTF. DNA of the CDR3: TGTGCCATCAGTGTCCAGGGGGCAGGGGATGGCTACACCTTC.

This rearrangement joins TRBV6-6 to TRBJ2-3; possibly TRBD2 for D (5 bases). Trimming stripped 6 bases from V and 4 bases from J, with 11 bases between. In germline, CDR1 is MNHNY, CDR2 SVGAGI (reference sequence). The CDR3 is 13 amino acids. CDR3 DNA sequence: TGTGCCAGCAGGGGAGATGTGCCAGATACGCAGTATTTT. It is translated as CASRGDVPDTQYF.

The V and J genes are TRBV18 and TRBJ1-2; TRBD1 aligns across 7 bases. This CDR3 contains 14 residues. The trim removed 2 bases at V and 8 bases at J, leaving 8 bases unmatched. Germline V gene sequence: CDR1 KGHSH, CDR2 LQKENI. DNA for the CDR3: TGTGCCAGCTCACCAATCGACAGGGACAACGGCTACACCTTC. Its protein product is CASSPIDRDNGYTF.

This chain joins TRBV6-1 and TRBJ2-5; 13 bases fit TRBD2. The length of the CDR3 is 19 residues. The V segment lost 2 bases and the J segment 5 bases; nucleotides outside the gene matches: 14. Per germline, CDR1 MNHNS and CDR2 SASEGT. The CDR3 DNA follows: TGTGCCAGCAGTGAACAACTAGCGGGAGGGCTCGGCTCTTGGGAGACCCAGTACTTC. This sequence encodes CASSEQLAGGLGSWETQYF.

V usage is TRBV18 and J usage is TRBJ2-3; tentatively, D is TRBD1 (5 bases). From germline, CDR1 is KGHSH and CDR2 LQKENI. The CDR3 loop spans 15 amino acids. Trimming shortened V by 3 bases and J by 6 bases, and 16 bases separated the two germline ends. The CDR3 loop reads CASSPRREVADTQYF. The CDR3 bases are TGTGCCAGCTCACCCCGCAGGGAAGTCGCGGATACGCAGTATTTT. Combining the CDR3 with reference TRBV18 and TRBJ2-3 gives the whole variable domain NAGVMQNPRHLVRRRGQEARLRCSPMKGHSHVYWYRQLPEEGLKFMVYLQKENIIDESGMPKERFSAEFPKEGPSILRIQQVVRGDSAAYFCASSPRREVADTQYFGPGTRLTVL.

This clone was detected only once. The rearrangement uses TRBV11-3 and TRBJ2-7, with 11 positions matching TRBD2. Germline assignment: CDR1 SGHNT and CDR2 YENEEA. V shed 4 bases and J 0 bases; nucleotides not matched to a gene: 5. The length of the CDR3 is 16 residues. DNA for the CDR3: TGTGCCAGCAGCTGCCTGGGACTAGCGGACTCCTACGAGCAGTACTTC. Encoded protein: CASSCLGLADSYEQYF.

CDR3 in amino acids: CASSYSGIKGEAFF. The CDR3 DNA follows: TGTGCCAGCAGTTACTCGGGTATAAAGGGTGAAGCTTTCTTT. V usage is TRBV6-5 and J usage is TRBJ1-1, with D unresolved. Germline V lookup: CDR1 MNHEY, CDR2 SVGAGI. The CDR3 loop spans 14 amino acids. The V end lost 0 bases, the J end lost 7 bases, and 12 bases lay between the germline ends.

The rearrangement links TRBV28 to TRBJ2-1; 8 positions match TRBD1. The CDR3 spans 15 residues. CDR1 MDHEN and CDR2 SYDVKM come from the germline V gene. The ends lost 6 bases at V and 7 bases at J; junction bases unmatched: 11. The CDR3 DNA follows: TGTGCCAGCAGACCTGACAGGGGATGGGGGAATGAGCAGTTCTTC. It encodes CASRPDRGWGNEQFF.

This rearrangement joins TRBV4-1 to TRBJ1-6; a possible D gene is TRBD1 (5 bases). This CDR3 is 15 amino acids long. Deletions cut 2 bases from V and 9 bases from J, with 14 bases between. CDR1 MGHRA and CDR2 YSYEKL come from the germline V gene. The CDR3 reads CASSQLGVAGSPLHF. CDR3 in DNA: TGCGCCAGCAGCCAATTAGGGGTGGCTGGTTCACCCCTCCACTTT.

This clone was counted a few times. This chain joins TRBV30 and TRBJ1-1; 9 bases line up with TRBD1. Germline CDR1 GTSNPN, CDR2 SVGIG (reference sequence). V lost 1 base and J lost 5; bases outside the gene matches: 5. This CDR3 spans 14 amino acids. CDR3 DNA: TGTGCCTGGAGTGGAACGACAGGGGGGACTGAAGCTTTCTTT. Its protein product is CAWSGTTGGTEAFF.

V usage is TRBV25-1 and J usage is TRBJ2-3; TRBD1 is a possible D gene (6 bases). In germline, CDR1 is MGHDK, CDR2 SYGVNS. Deletions cut 8 bases from V and 4 bases from J, with 13 bases between. CDR3 length: 13 amino acids. The CDR3 sequence: CASHGRGPDTQYF. CDR3 bases: TGTGCCAGCCACGGCAGGGGTCCAGATACGCAGTATTTT.

This clone was seen just once. V usage is TRBV2 and J usage is TRBJ1-5; D is unresolved. With 4 bases removed from V and 8 bases from J, the gap between germline ends came to 12 bases. This CDR3 has 13 residues. CDR1 and CDR2 (germline): SNHLY, FYNNEI. The CDR3, as DNA: TGTGCCAGCAGTGTAGATACCGGGAAGCCCCAGCATTTT. This encodes CASSVDTGKPQHF.